This passage covers 2 T cell receptor beta chains from one sample sequenced in a study of blood T cell repertoires in COVID-19 (dated by TCRdb to between 2020 and 2021). To prepare the library, the immunoSEQ multiplex PCR assay was applied. TCRdb provides this immuneACCESS table in a form limited to in-frame rearrangements. Some clones are lacking; in checked studies, under half of them reflect an unresolved V gene, and why the rest are absent is not known. Counted in this sample were about 220,000 clones; less than 90% of them appeared once. Just over 0.7% of the sample comes from the top ten. Source material: peripheral blood. The receptors stem from a man aged 35 to 55 with acute or convalescent COVID-19.

This clone was picked up a small number of times. The rearrangement joins TRBV4-3 to TRBJ2-7; 8 nucleotides align to TRBD1. The CDR3 is 16 residues long. The V segment lost 0 bases and the J segment 6 bases; nucleotides outside the gene matches: 10. Germline CDR1 LGHNA, CDR2 YSLEER. The CDR3 loop is CASSQEDRGQGSEQYF. The CDR3 coding sequence is TGCGCCAGCAGCCAAGAGGATCGAGGACAGGGATCCGAGCAGTACTTC.

The chain is built from TRBV7-9 and TRBJ1-5, with a weak D call TRBD1 (6 bases). The CDR3 covers 13 residues. V lost 1 base and J lost 9, with 10 bases in between. Looked up from germline, CDR1 is SEHNR and CDR2 is FQNEAQ (reference sequence). The CDR3 sequence: CASSLETRGPQHF. The DNA of the CDR3 is TGTGCCAGCAGCTTAGAAACCAGGGGGCCCCAGCATTTT.